A selection of T cell receptor beta chains follows, all from one sample in a study of molecular identifiers for immune sequencing clone quantification. TCRdb ran MiXCR on the PCR reads and lists one entry per CDR3 protein. The profile covers over 550,000 distinct CDR3 sequences, with about 25% appearing a single time and about 0.84% taken by the ten largest. What was sequenced was naive CD8+ T cells from blood, with Jurkat cell RNA spiked in. The receptors were gathered from a human donor in good health. Some libraries in this study had Jurkat cell RNA spiked in. Each CDR3 is given with its conserved first and last residue. A D gene is named only where the DNA matches it firmly. The size entry is marked missing in some rows and otherwise reads once, few, many or a size class.

size,V,J,D,DNA,CDR3
-,TRBV6-2/TRBV6-3,TRBJ2-3,TRBD2,TGTGCCAGCACCGGACTAGCGGGGGGCACAGATACGCAGTATTTT,CASTGLAGGTDTQYF
-,TRBV14,TRBJ2-1,-,TGTGCCAGCAGCCAAGCAGCGGTTGAGCAGTTCTTC,CASSQAAVEQFF
few,TRBV9,TRBJ1-1,TRBD1,TGTGCCGGCAGCCTCCTAGGGACAGCCGGAGCTTTCTTT,CAGSLLGTAGAFF
many,TRBV29-1,TRBJ2-5,TRBD1,TGCAGCGGATTGACGCTGGGACAGGCAGTGTTGAAAGAGACCCAGTACTTC,CSGLTLGQAVLKETQYF
-,TRBV9,TRBJ2-5,-,TGTGCCAGCAGCGTAGATGGTAGCGTCGAGACCCAGTACTTC,CASSVDGSVETQYF
few,TRBV27,TRBJ2-3,TRBD2,TGTGCCAGCAGTACGGAAATACCCGGGACTAGCGGGACCAGCACAGATACGCAGTATTTT,CASSTEIPGTSGTSTDTQYF
few,TRBV7-2,TRBJ2-3,-,TGTGCCAGCAGCTTATTTCTCGGGGAGGATACGCAGTATTTT,CASSLFLGEDTQYF
few,TRBV6-6,TRBJ2-5,TRBD2,TGTGCCAGCAGTTATGCTAGCGGGAGACCGACAGAGACCCAGTACTTC,CASSYASGRPTETQYF
-,TRBV28,TRBJ2-5,-,TGTGCCAGCAGTTACGGACAGAGACAAGAGCCCCAGTACTTC,CASSYGQRQEPQYF
-,TRBV19,TRBJ2-3,TRBD1,TGTGCCATCCTTGACAGGACAGGGGAGACAGATACGCAGTATTTT,CAILDRTGETDTQYF
many,TRBV5-4,TRBJ1-1,-,TGTGCCAGCAGCTTGAAGTCAGGGGACACTGAAGCTTTCTTT,CASSLKSGDTEAFF
few,TRBV4-2,TRBJ2-4,TRBD2,TGTGCCAGCAGCCAAGAAGAAACTAGCGGGAGCGTCAAAAACATTCAGTACTTC,CASSQEETSGSVKNIQYF
-,TRBV3-1,TRBJ2-5,TRBD2,TGTGCCAGCAGCCAAGAGAGTCTAGCGGGGGGTAACCAAGAGACCCAGTACTTC,CASSQESLAGGNQETQYF
many,TRBV29-1,TRBJ1-1,-,TGCAGCGTGGCGGGGGACCTCCGCTTAATGAACACTGAAGCTTTCTTT,CSVAGDLRLMNTEAFF
many,TRBV29-1,TRBJ1-1,-,TGCAGCACCGTCCAAAACACTGAAGCTTTCTTT,CSTVQNTEAFF
few,TRBV7-9,TRBJ2-7,-,TGTGCCAGCAGCTTGGCCCAGTCTCGCGAGCAGTACTTC,CASSLAQSREQYF
many,TRBV5-1,TRBJ1-1,-,TGCGCCAGCAGCCCGGATAGGACAGCTGAAGCTTTCTTT,CASSPDRTAEAFF
few,TRBV12-3/TRBV12-4,TRBJ2-1,TRBD2,TGTGCCAGCAGTGCAAGCGGGGGCGCAAACTACAATGAGCAGTTCTTC,CASSASGGANYNEQFF
-,TRBV7-9,TRBJ2-2,TRBD2,TGTGCCAGCAGCGAACCATCCGGGACTAGCGAAACCGGGGAGCTGTTTTTT,CASSEPSGTSETGELFF
many,TRBV29-1,TRBJ1-1,TRBD1,TGCAGCGTTGGCTTGAGGACAGGGGGAGCTTTCTTT,CSVGLRTGGAFF
-,TRBV27,TRBJ2-2,TRBD1,TGTGCCAGCAGAGGACAGGGGAACGCCGGGGAGCTGTTTTTT,CASRGQGNAGELFF
many,TRBV5-4,TRBJ2-1,-,TGTGCCAGCAGCTTGGTCCTCGGTAGGCACAATGAGCAGTTCTTC,CASSLVLGRHNEQFF
many,TRBV6-6,TRBJ2-7,TRBD1,TGTGCCAGCAGTTCTGACAGGGGCGAGCAGTACTTC,CASSSDRGEQYF
many,TRBV10-3,TRBJ2-3,TRBD1,TGTGCCATCAGTGAGATTATCGGGACAGGATCCACAGATACGCAGTATTTT,CAISEIIGTGSTDTQYF
many,TRBV28,TRBJ2-3,TRBD1,TGTGCCAGCAGTCTCGCAGGGGGCGCAGCAGATACGCAGTATTTT,CASSLAGGAADTQYF
-,TRBV7-9,TRBJ2-2,-,TGTGCCAGCAGCCCCAACGACCCCACGAACACCGGGGAGCTGTTTTTT,CASSPNDPTNTGELFF
few,TRBV5-6,TRBJ2-5,-,TGTGCCAGCAGCTTATCAGACGTACCTTGGGAGACCCAGTACTTC,CASSLSDVPWETQYF
-,TRBV20-1,TRBJ1-1,-,TGCAGTGCCTCGGGGAATTCGTTCACTGAAGCTTTCTTT,CSASGNSFTEAFF
-,TRBV10-2,TRBJ2-2,-,TGCGCCAGCACCGAAGTCGCGGAAGGGGAGCTGTTTTTT,CASTEVAEGELFF
few,TRBV11-3,TRBJ2-1,TRBD1,TGTGCCAGCAGCTTAGAGACAGGGGGCAGTTACAATGAGCAGTTCTTC,CASSLETGGSYNEQFF
few,TRBV24-1,TRBJ2-1,TRBD2,TGTGCCACCAGTGACCCTGGAGAGCAGGAACCGACTAGCGGGAGTTTCATGGATGAGCAGTTCTTC,CATSDPGEQEPTSGSFMDEQFF
-,TRBV30,TRBJ1-2,-,TGTGCCTGGAGTATCTACCTGGGGGATGATGGCTACACCTTC,CAWSIYLGDDGYTF
-,TRBV15,TRBJ2-5,-,TGTGCCACCAGCAGGGATGGACCGGAGTACGGGACCCAGTACTTC,CATSRDGPEYGTQYF
-,TRBV9,TRBJ2-3,TRBD2,TGTGCCAGCAGCGCCCGGGGGCTAGCGGGGGGCACAGATACGCAGTATTTT,CASSARGLAGGTDTQYF
-,TRBV6-2/TRBV6-3,TRBJ1-5,-,TGTGCCAGCAGTACCCGTAATCAGCCCCAGCATTTT,CASSTRNQPQHF
few,TRBV12-3/TRBV12-4,TRBJ2-7,TRBD1,TGTGCCAGCAGTCCCAGTTGGGACAGGGGTTCTTACGAGCAGTACTTC,CASSPSWDRGSYEQYF
many,TRBV6-6,TRBJ2-7,TRBD2,TGTGCCAGCAGTTACTCAGTTAGCGGGAATGAGCAGTACTTC,CASSYSVSGNEQYF
many,TRBV30,TRBJ1-5,TRBD1,TGTGCCTGGAGTATTACCGGGACAGGTTTTCATCCCCAGCATTTT,CAWSITGTGFHPQHF
many,TRBV6-5,TRBJ2-3,-,TGTGCCAGCAGTTACGTCGGGGGCACAGATACGCAGTATTTT,CASSYVGGTDTQYF
many,TRBV7-9,TRBJ2-7,TRBD2,TGTGCCAGCAGCTCATCCGGGACTAGAGGGGAGCAGTACTTC,CASSSSGTRGEQYF
many,TRBV4-1,TRBJ1-2,-,TGCGCCAGCAGCCAAGACAGGGATCAGGGCTATGGCTACACCTTC,CASSQDRDQGYGYTF
-,TRBV20-1,TRBJ2-7,TRBD2,TGCAGTGCTAGAGATTTGGGTAGCGGGATAAAACCAACCTACGAGCAGTACTTC,CSARDLGSGIKPTYEQYF
few,TRBV5-5,TRBJ2-7,-,TGTGCCAGCAGCTGGAGGACAGCCAGAAACTCCTACGAGCAGTACTTC,CASSWRTARNSYEQYF
-,TRBV7-9,TRBJ1-4,TRBD1,TGTGCCAGCAGCAGGGGACAGGGGGCAGATGAAAAACTGTTTTTT,CASSRGQGADEKLFF
many,TRBV6-5,TRBJ1-1,TRBD1,TGTGCCAGCAGTTACGACAGGGCTGGCACTGAAGCTTTCTTT,CASSYDRAGTEAFF
-,TRBV28,TRBJ1-2,-,TGTGCCAGCAGTCCATGGTGGGAGGACTATGGCTACACCTTC,CASSPWWEDYGYTF
many,TRBV4-3,TRBJ1-1,-,TGCGCCAGCAGCCAAGATCGTGGCCGGGGCACTGAAGCTTTCTTT,CASSQDRGRGTEAFF
few,TRBV7-2,TRBJ2-1,TRBD2,TGTGCCAGCAGCTTAGATTTGGGACTAAGCTCCTACAATGAGCAGTTCTTC,CASSLDLGLSSYNEQFF
many,TRBV9,TRBJ2-1,-,TGTGCCAGCAGCGTTGGACAGCTATACAATGAGCAGTTCTTC,CASSVGQLYNEQFF
many,TRBV28,TRBJ2-7,-,TGTGCCAGCGCTGGTTCCGGGTACGAGCAGTACTTC,CASAGSGYEQYF
-,TRBV4-3,TRBJ2-7,TRBD2,TGCGCCAGCAGCCAACAAGCGGGGCACTACGAGCTGTACTTC,CASSQQAGHYELYF
-,TRBV15,TRBJ1-1,-,TGTGCCACCAGCAGTCGACAGGAGACCACTGAAGCTTTCTTT,CATSSRQETTEAFF
-,TRBV27,TRBJ2-5,-,TGTGCCAGCAGTTTGACTAACGGGCCTTCCACAGAGACCCAGTACTTC,CASSLTNGPSTETQYF
-,TRBV7-9,TRBJ2-7,TRBD2,TGTGTCAGCAGCGAAGGGAGGGACGGAGACTACGAGCAGTACTTC,CVSSEGRDGDYEQYF
-,TRBV19,TRBJ2-1,TRBD1,TGTGCCAGTAGTCTAGGACAGGGGCGCGGGAATGAGCAGTTCTTC,CASSLGQGRGNEQFF
many,TRBV7-9,TRBJ1-4,TRBD1,TGTGCCAGCAGTTCGGGGACAGTCGGTGAAAAACTGTTTTTT,CASSSGTVGEKLFF
few,TRBV30,TRBJ1-1,TRBD1,TGTGCCTGGTGTACGACAGGGGGCTGGACTGAAGCTTTCTTT,CAWCTTGGWTEAFF
many,TRBV27,TRBJ1-5,-,TGTGCCACGGGAGAGGCCGGTAGCAATCAGCCCCAGCATTTT,CATGEAGSNQPQHF
many,TRBV29-1,TRBJ2-3,TRBD2,TGCAGCGTAATGGGACTAGCGGGAGGCACAGATACGCAGTATTTT,CSVMGLAGGTDTQYF